The 15 T cell receptor beta chains below come from one sample, sequenced in a study of blood T cell repertoires in COVID-19. The method was immunoSEQ multiplex PCR; TCRdb's version includes in-frame clones alone and lacks a portion of them. The repertoire holds tens of thousands of clones, with 80% as singletons. Source material: peripheral blood. The receptor source for this set is a woman older than 75 with acute or convalescent COVID-19.

The V call is TRBV27, the J call TRBJ2-7, with D possibly being TRBD1 (6 bases). The CDR3 has 14 residues. Trimming stripped 6 bases from V and 2 bases from J, with 14 bases between. Germline lookup yields CDR1 MNHEY and CDR2 SMNVEV (reference sequence). This CDR3 reads CASRSDRIAYEQYF. The DNA of the CDR3 is TGTGCCAGCAGGTCGGACAGAATAGCCTACGAGCAGTACTTC.

The chain links TRBV6-2 or TRBV6-3 to TRBJ2-1; perhaps TRBD1 as D (6 bases). In germline, CDR1 is MNHEY, CDR2 SVGEGT. The CDR3 contains 15 residues. With 8 bases removed from V and 9 bases from J, the gap between germline ends came to 23 bases. CDR3 amino acids: CASCLGAGGDSEQFF. The CDR3 nucleotides are TGTGCCAGCTGCCTGGGGGCAGGAGGTGATAGTGAGCAGTTCTTC.

The chain links TRBV7-9 to TRBJ1-5; D ambiguous. Germline V CDR1 and CDR2: SEHNR, FQNEAQ (reference sequence). Trimming pared 5 bases from V and 7 bases from J, leaving 12 bases between. The CDR3 runs 13 residues. The CDR3 sequence: CASSHLQSQPQHF. The CDR3 DNA reads as TGTGCCAGCAGCCACCTCCAAAGCCAGCCCCAGCATTTT.

The genes are TRBV4-2 and TRBJ1-2; 9 nucleotides line up with TRBD1. This CDR3 region has 14 residues. After removal of 3 bases from V and 7 bases from J, the junction contained 6 bases not matched to a gene. CDR1 is LGHNA, CDR2 YNFKEQ, per germline. The CDR3 DNA reads as TGTGCCAGCAGCCAGGAGACAGGGGGTAGTGGCTACACCTTC. Protein product: CASSQETGGSGYTF.

CDR3 DNA: TGTGCCATCGAGGACAGGGCACTAATCTTCCCCGAGCAGTACTTC. Its translation: CAIEDRALIFPEQYF. The chain carries TRBV10-3 and TRBJ2-7, with 8 bases matching TRBD1. V lost 8 bases to trimming and J lost 6 bases; unmatched junction nucleotides: 15. Germline V gives CDR1 ENHRY, CDR2 SYGVKD. CDR3 length: 15 amino acids.

The chain has TRBV5-1 and TRBJ2-6; D unclear. The CDR3 contains 14 residues. Deletions cut 1 base from V and 1 base from J, with 3 bases between. Per germline, CDR1 SGHRS and CDR2 YFSETQ. CDR3 coding DNA: TGCGCCAGCAGCTTGTTATCTGGGGCCAACGTCCTGACTTTC. It specifies CASSLLSGANVLTF.

The gene calls are TRBV10-3 and TRBJ2-6, with D perhaps matching TRBD1 (6 bases). The CDR3 has 15 amino acids. CDR1 is ENHRY, CDR2 SYGVKD, per germline. The V end was cut by 6 bases, the J end by 1 base, with 10 bases between. The CDR3 region is CAISGTTSGANVLTF. The CDR3 bases are TGTGCCATCAGCGGGACAACTTCTGGGGCCAACGTCCTGACTTTC.

This clone is judged medium-sized. V gene TRBV30 combines with J gene TRBJ2-3; D gene uncertain. CDR3 length equals 11 residues. Per the germline V gene, CDR1 is GTSNPN and CDR2 is SVGIG (reference sequence). V was cut by 3 bases and J by 4 bases, with 5 bases left in between. CDR3 residues: CAWSYSDTQYF. The CDR3 DNA reads as TGTGCCTGGAGCTACTCAGATACGCAGTATTTT.

V and J are TRBV19 and TRBJ1-2; 9 bases are shared with TRBD1. Looked up from germline, CDR1 is LNHDA and CDR2 is SQIVND (reference sequence). The CDR3 totals 13 residues. Losses at the gene ends were 6 bases for V and 4 bases for J; bases not matched to a gene: 3. DNA of the CDR3: TGTGCCAGTAGCTCGGGACAGGGCTATGGCTACACCTTC. Its protein product is CASSSGQGYGYTF.

V is TRBV18 and J is TRBJ2-7; a possible D gene is TRBD1 (5 bases). The CDR3 sequence is 13 residues long. The V gene lost 7 bases and the J gene lost 3 bases, with 13 bases spanning the gap. Germline loops: CDR1 KGHSH, CDR2 LQKENI. DNA for the CDR3: TGTGCCAGCTACCCTAGACAGATCTACGAGCAGTACTTC. Its translation: CASYPRQIYEQYF.

The chain couples TRBV13 to TRBJ2-6, with D possibly being TRBD1 (6 bases). This CDR3 spans 18 amino acids. Trimming removed 1 base at V and 0 bases at J, with 13 bases between. CDR1 is PRHDT and CDR2 is FYEKMQ in the germline V gene (reference sequence). In DNA, the CDR3 is TGTGCCAGCAGCTTAGTACTGGGGGCGTCCTCTGGGGCCAACGTCCTGACTTTC. Residues: CASSLVLGASSGANVLTF.

This clone was seen only a few times. Here the CDR3 reads CSVPPDRGIYNEQFF. CDR3 DNA: TGCAGCGTTCCCCCGGACAGGGGCATATACAATGAGCAGTTCTTC. V and J are TRBV29-1 and TRBJ2-1, with TRBD1 matching 9 bases. The germline V gene encodes CDR1 SQVTM and CDR2 ANQGSEA. J gave up 4 bases and V 5 bases, and 9 bases lay outside the gene matches. The CDR3 covers 15 residues.

This clone has only one observation. The chain recombines TRBV19 with TRBJ1-2; D gene ambiguous. V was shortened by 3 bases and J by 4 bases, with 15 bases between the two germline ends. The CDR3 loop spans 15 amino acids. CDR1 and CDR2 (germline): LNHDA, SQIVND (reference sequence). The CDR3: CASSIGVSVPYGYTF. The DNA for the CDR3 is TGTGCCAGTAGTATTGGTGTATCGGTACCCTATGGCTACACCTTC.

The chain joins TRBV3-1 (or the pseudogene TRBV3-2) to TRBJ2-1; 8 bases match TRBD2. CDR3 length equals 16 residues. V lost 4 bases and J lost 5; bases outside the gene matches: 10. The germline CDR1 and CDR2 sequences are LGHDT and YNNKEL (reference sequence). The CDR3 bases are TGTGCCAGCAGCCCCCTGGGACTAGTGGGTCACAATGAGCAGTTCTTC. This sequence encodes CASSPLGLVGHNEQFF.

In this sample, this clone turned up once. This same CDR3 is encoded by further DNA sequences in the sample. The gene calls are TRBV14 and TRBJ1-1; D is undetermined. Germline V gene sequence: CDR1 SGHDN, CDR2 FVKESK. V dropped 4 bases and J dropped 0 bases, with 9 bases sitting between them. The CDR3 is 14 amino acids. The CDR3 nucleotides read TGTGCCAGCAGCCCCCCAGGCATGAACACTGAAGCTTTCTTT. Its translation: CASSPPGMNTEAFF.